Following are 29 T cell receptor beta chains from one sample sequenced in a study of blood T cell repertoires in COVID-19. Some clones are missing from TCRdb's copy, which holds only in-frame ones; the method was immunoSEQ multiplex PCR. The sample contains approximately 120,000 clones, about 80% of which appear only once. The sample taken for sequencing was peripheral blood. Every receptor here comes from a human donor in a cohort sampled during active COVID-19.

This clone was counted only a few times. With a much larger clone just one base away, this may be a read error. This chain joins TRBV7-8 and TRBJ1-1; D is possibly TRBD1 (6 bases). The CDR3 contains 12 residues. Trimming removed 4 bases at V and 4 bases at J, with 7 bases between. Germline assignment: CDR1 SGHVS and CDR2 FQNEAQ. In DNA, the CDR3 is TGTGCCAGCAGCTCAGGGGCCACTGAAGCTTTCTTT. Translation gives CASSSGATEAFF.

The rearrangement uses TRBV5-1 and TRBJ2-1; 10 nucleotides line up with TRBD2. CDR3 size: 16 residues. Germline-derived CDR1 and CDR2 are SGHRS and YFSETQ. Trimming took 1 base from V and 1 from J; bases not matched to a gene: 2. In DNA, the CDR3 is TGCGCCAGCAGCTTGCTAGCGGGGGTATCCTACAATGAGCAGTTCTTC. Its protein is CASSLLAGVSYNEQFF.

V gene TRBV7-9 combines with J gene TRBJ2-1; D is ambiguous. Trimming took off 7 bases at V and 1 base at J, with 8 bases between the two ends. Germline CDR1 SEHNR, CDR2 FQNEAQ (reference sequence). This CDR3 is 13 amino acids long. The CDR3 sequence is CASTSRSYNEQFF. Written as DNA, the CDR3 is TGTGCCAGCACCTCTAGATCCTACAATGAGCAGTTCTTC.

In DNA, the CDR3 is TGTGCCCTGGGGCAGGGGTTGCACAATGAGCAGTTCTTC. Its translation: CALGQGLHNEQFF. The chain carries TRBV6-6 and TRBJ2-1; D may be TRBD1 (6 bases). In germline, CDR1 is MNHNY, CDR2 SVGAGI (reference sequence). Trimming took 11 bases from V and 5 from J, leaving 16 bases between them. CDR3 length: 13 amino acids.

V is TRBV27 and J is TRBJ2-5, with D maybe TRBD2 (6 bases). Germline V CDR1 and CDR2: MNHEY, SMNVEV (reference sequence). The germline V and J ends were trimmed by 0 bases and 7 bases, with 12 bases remaining between them. The CDR3 totals 14 residues. For the CDR3, the DNA is TGTGCCAGCAGTTTATCGGGCGGGGCTTTGACCCAGTACTTC. Translating gives CASSLSGGALTQYF.

This clone was found once. The V gene is TRBV4-2, the J gene TRBJ2-3; D is undetermined. V was shortened by 1 base and J by 10 bases, with 12 bases between the two germline ends. From germline, CDR1 is LGHNA and CDR2 YNFKEQ. CDR3 length equals 13 residues. CDR3 nucleotide sequence: TGTGCCAGCAGCCAAGGCGGAGCTAATGCGCAGTATTTT. Amino acid sequence: CASSQGGANAQYF.

The genes are TRBV4-2 and TRBJ2-1, with 9 bases aligning to TRBD2. CDR3 length equals 16 residues. Germline CDR1 reads LGHNA; CDR2 reads YNFKEQ. The ends lost 0 bases at V and 7 bases at J; junction bases unmatched: 7. The CDR3 bases are TGTGCCAGCAGCCAAGATTTAGCGGGGGAGCGAAATGAGCAGTTCTTC. Its translation: CASSQDLAGERNEQFF.

This chain joins TRBV11-2 and TRBJ2-3, with unresolved D. Germline lookup yields CDR1 SGHAT and CDR2 FQNNGV. This CDR3 has 12 residues. V was clipped by 2 bases and J by 7 bases, with 7 bases between them. In DNA, the CDR3 is TGTGCCAGCAGCTTAACTCTAAATACGCAGTATTTT. Translating it yields CASSLTLNTQYF.

A few counts support this clone. The CDR3 loop reads CASSLGMGAPQHF. Written as DNA, the CDR3 is TGTGCCAGCAGCCTAGGGATGGGGGCGCCCCAGCATTTT. The chain links TRBV14 to TRBJ1-5, with D perhaps TRBD1 (6 bases). Germline CDR1 is SGHDN and CDR2 is FVKESK. The germline V and J ends were trimmed by 4 bases and 9 bases, with 13 bases remaining between them. The CDR3 is made up of 13 amino acids.

This chain connects TRBV30 to TRBJ2-3; TRBD2 matches at 13 bases. This CDR3 has 17 residues. Germline V CDR1 and CDR2: GTSNPN, SVGIG (reference sequence). Trimming removed 6 bases from V and 3 bases from J; junction bases left unmatched: 12. CDR3 coding DNA: TGTGCCTGCCTCACTAGCGGGGGGGCCCAGTCGACAGATACGCAGTATTTT. This codes for CACLTSGGAQSTDTQYF.

The rearrangement joins TRBV5-4 to TRBJ2-3; 14 nucleotides match TRBD2. V was clipped by 4 bases and J by 0 bases; unmatched bases: 7. The CDR3 covers 18 residues. Germline CDR1 SGHNT, CDR2 YYREEE (reference sequence). The CDR3 spells CASSKGLAGDTSTDTQYF. Here the CDR3 DNA reads TGTGCCAGCAGCAAGGGACTAGCGGGGGACACTAGCACAGATACGCAGTATTTT. The full variable domain, with the rest looked up from reference TRBV5-4 and TRBJ2-3, is ETGVTQSPTHLIKTRGQQVTLRCSSQSGHNTVSWYQQALGQGPQFIFQYYREEENGRGNFPPRFSGLQFPNYSSELNVNALELDDSALYLCASSKGLAGDTSTDTQYFGPGTRLTVL.

The V and J genes are TRBV9 and TRBJ1-5; D is uncertain. V lost 0 bases to trimming and J lost 9 bases, with 10 bases between them. Germline V gene lookup returns CDR1 SGDLS and CDR2 YYNGEE. The CDR3 runs to 13 residues. CDR3 region: CASSVVESGPQHF. The CDR3 coding sequence is TGTGCCAGCAGCGTAGTCGAATCAGGGCCCCAGCATTTT.

The CDR3 reads CASSSVINEQYF. The CDR3 DNA reads TGTGCCAGCAGCTCCGTTATAAACGAGCAGTACTTC. V and J are TRBV12-3 or TRBV12-4 and TRBJ2-7; the D is unclear. This CDR3 spans 12 amino acids. The V and J ends lost 6 bases and 5 bases respectively, with 11 bases between them.

The rearrangement joins TRBV7-6 to TRBJ2-7; 9 nucleotides line up with TRBD1. V lost 5 bases and J lost 2; bases outside the gene matches: 10. The CDR3 has 16 amino acids. Germline CDR1 reads SGHVS; CDR2 reads FNYEAQ. CDR3 in DNA: TGTGCCAGCAGCCCTCAGTCGGGGACAGGGCCCTACGAGCAGTACTTC. Translation gives CASSPQSGTGPYEQYF.

CDR3 region: CASSLTQGGNTEAFF. In nucleotides, the CDR3 is TGCGCCAGCAGCTTGACACAGGGGGGGAACACTGAAGCTTTCTTT. This chain links TRBV5-1 with TRBJ1-1; 8 nucleotides agree with TRBD1. This CDR3 has 15 amino acids. CDR1 SGHRS and CDR2 YFSETQ come from the germline V gene. Trimming at V came to 1 base and at J to 1 base, leaving 3 bases not matched to a gene.

The chain carries TRBV29-1 and TRBJ2-6, with 9 bases matching TRBD1. V trimming: 4 bases; J trimming: 0 bases; junction bases outside the gene matches: 7. The CDR3 has 17 amino acids. The V gene's germline CDR1 is SQVTM and CDR2 ANQGSEA. The chain's CDR3 is CSVARTGANSGANVLTF. CDR3 sequence (DNA): TGCAGCGTTGCCAGGACAGGGGCAAACTCTGGGGCCAACGTCCTGACTTTC.

The CDR3 DNA reads TGCGCCAGCAGCTTGTCCTCGGTGGCCTACGAGCAGTACTTC. Translating it yields CASSLSSVAYEQYF. V is TRBV5-1 and J is TRBJ2-7; no definite D call. The CDR3 loop spans 14 amino acids. The germline V and J ends were trimmed by 1 base and 2 bases, with 10 bases remaining between them. Germline V gene sequence: CDR1 SGHRS, CDR2 YFSETQ.

This clone is labeled medium-sized. The chain's CDR3 is CASSQAGQGDGSPLHF. The DNA for the CDR3 is TGTGCCAGCAGCCAAGCCGGACAGGGGGACGGTTCACCCCTCCACTTT. This chain links TRBV3-1 (or the pseudogene TRBV3-2) with TRBJ1-6; 10 bases agree with TRBD1. The CDR3 consists of 16 residues. CDR1 is LGHDT, CDR2 YNNKEL, per germline (reference sequence). After removal of 1 base from V and 9 bases from J, the junction contained 6 bases not matched to a gene.

In this sample, this clone turned up once. V and J are TRBV7-8 and TRBJ2-6; no clear D. The CDR3 has 15 residues. The germline gives CDR1 SGHVS, CDR2 FQNEAQ. V was shortened by 1 base and J by 2 bases, with 6 bases between the two germline ends. CDR3 DNA: TGTGCCAGCAGCTTAGGAGGCACTGGGGCCAACGTCCTGACTTTC. This translates into CASSLGGTGANVLTF.

The chain recombines TRBV7-9 with TRBJ2-3; TRBD1 matches at 7 bases. This CDR3 spans 16 amino acids. Per germline, CDR1 SEHNR and CDR2 FQNEAQ (reference sequence). Losses at the gene ends were 1 base for V and 6 bases for J; bases not matched to a gene: 10. The chain's CDR3 is CASSLGQGVWADTQYF. The DNA of the CDR3 is TGTGCCAGCAGCTTAGGACAGGGTGTGTGGGCGGATACGCAGTATTTT.

The chain couples TRBV6-5 to TRBJ1-2; 7 bases line up with TRBD1. V lost 7 bases to trimming and J lost 4 bases; unmatched junction nucleotides: 12. Germline CDR1 is MNHEY and CDR2 is SVGAGI. The CDR3 spans 15 residues. The CDR3 is CASTLKGQGVYGYTF. The CDR3 nucleotides are TGTGCCAGCACCCTTAAGGGTCAGGGGGTCTATGGCTACACCTTC.

This chain joins TRBV2 and TRBJ2-7; possible D gene TRBD2, 5 bases. The germline V gene has CDR1 SNHLY and CDR2 FYNNEI. The CDR3 contains 12 residues. Trimming removed 3 bases from V and 4 bases from J, with 7 bases in between. The DNA of the CDR3 is TGTGCCAGCAGTGACCGGGGATACGAGCAGTACTTC. It encodes CASSDRGYEQYF.

This clone has more than one count but fewer than ten. The chain links TRBV7-9 to TRBJ2-2; 8 nucleotides line up with TRBD1. Germline V gene data show CDR1 as SEHNR and CDR2 as FQNEAQ (reference sequence). The CDR3 totals 16 residues. V shed 6 bases, J shed 3 bases, and the junction held 9 bases outside the gene matches. CDR3 residues: CASRAGQGADTGELFF. CDR3 bases: TGTGCCAGCAGGGCCGGCCAGGGGGCCGACACCGGGGAGCTGTTTTTT.

The J gene is TRBJ2-7, the V gene TRBV11-2; 8 bases match TRBD2. CDR1 and CDR2 (germline): SGHAT, FQNNGV. CDR3 length: 15 amino acids. Trimming cost V 1 base and J 2 bases; bases outside gene matches: 4. CDR3 residues: CASSLVVGGAYEQYF. CDR3 DNA: TGTGCCAGCAGCTTAGTCGTCGGGGGGGCCTACGAGCAGTACTTC.

The chain recombines TRBV14 with TRBJ2-7, with 9 bases lining up with TRBD1. The germline V gene encodes CDR1 SGHDN and CDR2 FVKESK. Germline trimming cut 6 bases from V and 5 bases from J; bases unmatched to any gene: 11. The CDR3 sequence is 15 residues long. This CDR3 is CASSRRTGVRNEQYF. CDR3 DNA: TGTGCCAGCAGTCGGAGGACAGGGGTAAGGAACGAGCAGTACTTC. The full variable domain, completed using reference TRBV14 and TRBJ2-7, is EAGVTQFPSHSVIEKGQTVTLRCDPISGHDNLYWYRRVMGKEIKFLLHFVKESKQDESGMPNNRFLAERTGGTYSTLKVQPAELEDSGVYFCASSRRTGVRNEQYFGPGTRLTVT.

This chain uses TRBV3-1 (or the pseudogene TRBV3-2) with TRBJ1-2; 7 nucleotides align to TRBD1. Germline-derived CDR1 and CDR2 are LGHDT and YNNKEL (reference sequence). CDR3 length: 18 residues. Trimming removed 3 bases from V and 7 bases from J; junction bases left unmatched: 20. Written as DNA, the CDR3 is TGTGCCAGCAGCCAGCACCGGGACAGAACTCCGGAGACGGCTGGCTACACCTTC. Protein: CASSQHRDRTPETAGYTF.

This sequence joins TRBV2 and TRBJ2-7, with 14 bases identical to TRBD2. The CDR3 covers 17 residues. CDR1 is SNHLY and CDR2 is FYNNEI in the germline V gene. With 7 bases clipped from V and 0 bases from J, the junction kept 8 bases outside the gene matches. The CDR3 region is CASIPGLAGESSYEQYF. CDR3 nucleotide sequence: TGTGCCAGCATCCCGGGACTAGCGGGGGAAAGCTCCTACGAGCAGTACTTC. Full variable domain (outside the CDR3, taken from reference TRBV2 and TRBJ2-7): EPEVTQTPSHQVTQMGQEVILRCVPISNHLYFYWYRQILGQKVEFLVSFYNNEISEKSEIFDDQFSVERPDGSNFTLKIRSTKLEDSAMYFCASIPGLAGESSYEQYFGPGTRLTVT.

The chain combines TRBV30 with TRBJ1-6, with D possibly matching TRBD1 (6 bases). The CDR3 has 17 residues. From germline, CDR1 is GTSNPN and CDR2 SVGIG (reference sequence). Between the trimmed V and J ends, which lost 5 bases and 7 bases, there was a span of 24 bases. The CDR3 spells CAWGSGQNNPRNSPLHF. The CDR3 DNA sequence: TGTGCCTGGGGATCGGGACAAAATAATCCACGGAATTCACCCCTCCACTTT.

The rearrangement uses TRBV5-1 and TRBJ2-3; tentative D call: TRBD2 (5 bases). The germline CDR1 and CDR2 sequences are SGHRS and YFSETQ. V lost 4 bases and J 0 bases, leaving 15 bases between the germline ends. The CDR3 length is 16 residues. CDR3 residues: CASSRTTGSSTDTQYF. CDR3 nucleotide sequence: TGCGCCAGCAGCCGGACGACGGGGTCCAGCACAGATACGCAGTATTTT.